This T cell receptor beta chain was observed in a study of early T cells in non-severe SARS-CoV-2 infection. TCRdb independently ran MiXCR on the 5' RACE reads; one entry per CDR3 protein. Of tens of thousands of distinct CDR3 sequences in the sample, 9.5% to 15% were seen once. This clonotype originated in an adult who was a healthcare worker with PCR-confirmed SARS-CoV-2 infection or an uninfected control (not recorded which). The sequenced sample was whole blood.

CDR3 coding DNA: TGTGCCAGCAGCCAAGGGTTGGCAGCGAACACCGGGGAGCTGTTTTTT. Translated: CASSQGLAANTGELFF. This chain joins TRBV3-1 and TRBJ2-2; D ambiguous. Germline V lookup: CDR1 LGHDT, CDR2 YNNKEL (reference sequence). Trimming removed 1 base from V and 0 bases from J, with 9 bases in between. This CDR3 spans 16 amino acids.